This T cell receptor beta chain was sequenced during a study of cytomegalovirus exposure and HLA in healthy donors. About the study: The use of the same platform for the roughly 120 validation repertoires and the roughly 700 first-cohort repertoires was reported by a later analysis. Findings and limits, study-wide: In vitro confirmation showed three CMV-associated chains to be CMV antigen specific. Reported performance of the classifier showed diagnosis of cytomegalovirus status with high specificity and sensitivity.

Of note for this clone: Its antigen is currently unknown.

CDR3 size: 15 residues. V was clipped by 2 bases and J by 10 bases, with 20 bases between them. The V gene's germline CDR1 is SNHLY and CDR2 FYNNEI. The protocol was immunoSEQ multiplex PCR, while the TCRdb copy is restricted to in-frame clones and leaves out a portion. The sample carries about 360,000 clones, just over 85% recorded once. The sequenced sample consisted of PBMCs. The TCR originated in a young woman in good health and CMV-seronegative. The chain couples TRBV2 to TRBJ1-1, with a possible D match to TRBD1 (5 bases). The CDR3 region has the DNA TGTGCCAGCAGTGAATATTCTGCCGGGGCGGGGAGAGCTTTCTTT. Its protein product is CASSEYSAGAGRAFF.